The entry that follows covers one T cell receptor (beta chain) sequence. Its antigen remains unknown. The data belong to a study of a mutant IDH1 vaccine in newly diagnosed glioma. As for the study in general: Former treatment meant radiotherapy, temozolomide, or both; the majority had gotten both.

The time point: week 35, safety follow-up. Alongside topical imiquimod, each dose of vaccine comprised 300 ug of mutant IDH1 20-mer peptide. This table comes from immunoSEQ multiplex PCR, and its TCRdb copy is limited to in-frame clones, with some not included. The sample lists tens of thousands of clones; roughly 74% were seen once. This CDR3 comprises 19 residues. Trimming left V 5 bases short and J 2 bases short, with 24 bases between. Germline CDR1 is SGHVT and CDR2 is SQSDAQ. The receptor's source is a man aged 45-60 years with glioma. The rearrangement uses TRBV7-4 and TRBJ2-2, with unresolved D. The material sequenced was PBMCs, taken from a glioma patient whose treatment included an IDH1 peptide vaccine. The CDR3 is CASSVSRSFGLGNTGELFF. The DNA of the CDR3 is TGTGCCAGCAGCGTTAGTCGTTCGTTCGGGCTAGGAAACACCGGGGAGCTGTTTTTT.